This T cell receptor beta chain is from a study of breast tumors, draining lymph nodes, adjacent tissues. Findings of the study overall: Data only fit, rather than demonstrated, lymph node origin of most tumor T cells. Findings are consistent with lymph node origin and intratumoral expansion of most tumor T cells. Tumor repertoires ranked between lymph nodes and nontumor tissue in diversity, with V and J gene preferences. Tumor and nontumor repertoires were significantly more similar in luminal-like than in basal-like breast cancer.

From the multiplex PCR reads, TCRdb called clonotypes with MiXCR, one entry per CDR3 protein. Of under 35,000 distinct CDR3 sequences detected, less than 65% appear once; the ten largest clones hold over 15%. As concerns this clonotype: Its antigen is as yet unknown.

The source is a female donor with breast cancer. Some clones in this sample may be carry-over from other donors' samples. The sequencing sample was made of breast tumor tissue.

CDR3 bases: TGCGCCAGCAGCTTGGTGGGCGGGGGCGCAAAAAAACTGTTTTTT. This sequence encodes CASSLVGGGAKKLFF. This chain uses TRBV5-1 with TRBJ1-4, with D possibly matching TRBD1 (6 bases). The CDR3 length is 15 residues. Germline CDR1 reads SGHRS; CDR2 reads YFSETQ. V gave up 0 bases and J gave up 9 bases, with 15 bases separating them.